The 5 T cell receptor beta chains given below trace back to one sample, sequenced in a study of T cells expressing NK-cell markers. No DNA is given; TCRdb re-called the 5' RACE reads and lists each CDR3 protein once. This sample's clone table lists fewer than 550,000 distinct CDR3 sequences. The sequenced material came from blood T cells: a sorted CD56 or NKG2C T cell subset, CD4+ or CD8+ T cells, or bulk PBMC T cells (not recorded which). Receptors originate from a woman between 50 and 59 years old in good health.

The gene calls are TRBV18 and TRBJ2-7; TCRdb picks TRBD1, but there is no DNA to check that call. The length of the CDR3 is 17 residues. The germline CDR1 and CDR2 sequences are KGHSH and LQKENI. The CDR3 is CASSPVSLRTAVYEQYF.

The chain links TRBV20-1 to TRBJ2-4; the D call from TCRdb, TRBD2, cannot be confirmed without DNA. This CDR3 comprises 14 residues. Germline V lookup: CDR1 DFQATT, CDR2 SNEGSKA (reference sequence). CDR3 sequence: CSARGRAGQNIQYF.

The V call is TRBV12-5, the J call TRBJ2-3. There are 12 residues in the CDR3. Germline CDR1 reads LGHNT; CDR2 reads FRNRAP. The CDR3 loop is CASGLVDDTQYF. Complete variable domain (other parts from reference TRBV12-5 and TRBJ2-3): DARVTQTPRHKVTEMGQEVTMRCQPILGHNTVFWYRQTMMQGLELLAYFRNRAPLDDSGMPKDRFSAEMPDATLATLKIQPSEPRDSAVYFCASGLVDDTQYFGPGTRLTVL.

The CDR3 is CASSTRGTEAFF. The chain carries TRBV5-6 and TRBJ1-1; TCRdb gives TRBD1 as the D gene, but with no DNA this cannot be confirmed. There are 12 residues in the CDR3. CDR1 and CDR2 (germline): SGHDT, YYEEEE.

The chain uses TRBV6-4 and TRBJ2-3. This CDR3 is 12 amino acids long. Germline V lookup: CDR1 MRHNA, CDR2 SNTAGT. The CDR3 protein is CASSDSWDTQYF.